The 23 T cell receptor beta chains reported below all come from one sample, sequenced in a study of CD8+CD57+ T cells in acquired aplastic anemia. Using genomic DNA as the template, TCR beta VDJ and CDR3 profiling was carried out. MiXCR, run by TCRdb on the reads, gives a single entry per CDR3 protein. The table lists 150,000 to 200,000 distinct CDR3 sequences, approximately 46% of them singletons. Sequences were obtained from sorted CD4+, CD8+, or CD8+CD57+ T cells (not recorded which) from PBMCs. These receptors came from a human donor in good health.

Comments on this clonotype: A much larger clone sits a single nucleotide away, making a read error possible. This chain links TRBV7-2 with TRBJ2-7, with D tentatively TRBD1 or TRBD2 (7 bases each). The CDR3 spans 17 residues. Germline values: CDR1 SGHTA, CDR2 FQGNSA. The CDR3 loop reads CSSSLAGSGTALYEQYF. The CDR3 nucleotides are TGTTCCAGCAGCTTAGCGGGCTCCGGGACAGCCTTATACGAGCAGTACTTC.

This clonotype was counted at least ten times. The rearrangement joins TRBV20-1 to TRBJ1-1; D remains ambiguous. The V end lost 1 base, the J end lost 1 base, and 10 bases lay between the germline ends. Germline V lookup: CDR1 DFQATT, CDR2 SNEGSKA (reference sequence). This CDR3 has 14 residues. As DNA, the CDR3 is TGCAGTGCTAGAGGGAGGATCCCGAACACTGAAGCTTTCTTT. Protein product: CSARGRIPNTEAFF.

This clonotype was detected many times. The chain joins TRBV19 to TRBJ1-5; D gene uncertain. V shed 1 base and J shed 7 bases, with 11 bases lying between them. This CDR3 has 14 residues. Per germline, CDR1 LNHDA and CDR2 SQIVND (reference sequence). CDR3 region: CASSIGPNGQPQHF. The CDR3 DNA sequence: TGTGCCAGTAGTATAGGCCCGAACGGGCAGCCCCAGCATTTT.

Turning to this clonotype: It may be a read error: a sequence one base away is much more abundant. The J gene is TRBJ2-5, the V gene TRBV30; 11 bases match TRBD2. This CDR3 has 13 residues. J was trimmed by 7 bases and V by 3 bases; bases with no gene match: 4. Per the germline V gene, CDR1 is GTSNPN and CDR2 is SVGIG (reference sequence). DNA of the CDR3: TGTGCCTGGAGAGGACTAGCGGGCGGGACCCAGTACTTC. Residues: CAWRGLAGGTQYF.

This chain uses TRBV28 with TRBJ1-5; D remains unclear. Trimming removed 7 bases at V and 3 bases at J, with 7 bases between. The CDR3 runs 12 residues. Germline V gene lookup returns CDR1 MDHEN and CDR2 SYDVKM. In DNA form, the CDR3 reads TGTGCCAGCAAACTTCTCAATCAGCCCCAGCATTTT. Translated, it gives CASKLLNQPQHF.

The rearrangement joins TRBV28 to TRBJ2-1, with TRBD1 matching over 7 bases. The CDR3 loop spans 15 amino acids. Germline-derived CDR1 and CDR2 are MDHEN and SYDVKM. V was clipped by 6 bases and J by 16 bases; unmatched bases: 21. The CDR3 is CASSLNRGGGSSNFF. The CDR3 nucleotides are TGTGCCAGCAGCCTAAACAGGGGCGGCGGATCCTCCAACTTCTTC.

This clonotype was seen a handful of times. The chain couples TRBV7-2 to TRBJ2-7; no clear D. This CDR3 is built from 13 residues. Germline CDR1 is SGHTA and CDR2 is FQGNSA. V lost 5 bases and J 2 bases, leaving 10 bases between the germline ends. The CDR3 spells CASSPGSPYEQYF. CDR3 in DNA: TGTGCCAGCAGCCCCGGATCGCCCTACGAGCAGTACTTC.

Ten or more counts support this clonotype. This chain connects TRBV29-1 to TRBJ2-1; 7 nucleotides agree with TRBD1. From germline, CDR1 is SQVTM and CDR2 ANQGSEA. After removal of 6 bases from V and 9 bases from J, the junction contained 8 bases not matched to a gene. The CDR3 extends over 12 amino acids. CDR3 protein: CSVRLGGGEQFF. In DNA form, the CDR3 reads TGCAGCGTCCGGCTAGGGGGCGGTGAGCAGTTCTTC.

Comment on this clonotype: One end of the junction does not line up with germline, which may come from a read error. The CDR3 is CARSDQSRGEMAGNTIYF. In DNA form, the CDR3 reads TGTGCCAGAAGTGACCAATCAAGGGGGGAGATGGCAGGGAACACCATATATTTT. The V gene is TRBV6-4, the J gene TRBJ1-3; TRBD1 might be the D (6 bases). The germline gives CDR1 MRHNA, CDR2 SNTAGT. The length of the CDR3 is 18 residues.

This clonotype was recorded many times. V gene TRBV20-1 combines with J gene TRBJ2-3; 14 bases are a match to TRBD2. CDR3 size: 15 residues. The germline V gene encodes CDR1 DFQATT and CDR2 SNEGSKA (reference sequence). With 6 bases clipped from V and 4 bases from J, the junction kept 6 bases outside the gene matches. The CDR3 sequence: CSAPTSGRAADTQYF. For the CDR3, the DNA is TGCAGTGCACCGACTAGCGGGAGGGCCGCAGATACGCAGTATTTT.

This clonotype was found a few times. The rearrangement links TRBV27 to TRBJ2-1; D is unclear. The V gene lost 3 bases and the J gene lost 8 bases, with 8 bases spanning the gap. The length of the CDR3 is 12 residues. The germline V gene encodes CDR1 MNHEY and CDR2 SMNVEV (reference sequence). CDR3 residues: CASSFTYDEQFF. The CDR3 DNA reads TGTGCCAGCAGTTTCACATACGATGAGCAGTTCTTC.

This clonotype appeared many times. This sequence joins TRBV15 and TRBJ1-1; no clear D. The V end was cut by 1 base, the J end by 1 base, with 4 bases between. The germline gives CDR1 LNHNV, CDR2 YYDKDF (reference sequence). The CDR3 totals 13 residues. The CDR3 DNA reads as TGTGCCACCAGCAGAGTTTGGAACACTGAAGCTTTCTTT. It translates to CATSRVWNTEAFF. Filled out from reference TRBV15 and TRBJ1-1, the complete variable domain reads DAMVIQNPRYQVTQFGKPVTLSCSQTLNHNVMYWYQQKSSQAPKLLFHYYDKDFNNEADTPDNFQSRRPNTSFCFLDIRSPGLGDTAMYLCATSRVWNTEAFFGQGTRLTVV.

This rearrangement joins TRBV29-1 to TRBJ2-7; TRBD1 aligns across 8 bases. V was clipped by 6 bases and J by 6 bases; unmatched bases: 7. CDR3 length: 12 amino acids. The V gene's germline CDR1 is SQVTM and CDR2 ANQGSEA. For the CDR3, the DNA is TGCAGCGTAAAAGGACAGGGCGGCGAGCAGTACTTC. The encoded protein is CSVKGQGGEQYF.

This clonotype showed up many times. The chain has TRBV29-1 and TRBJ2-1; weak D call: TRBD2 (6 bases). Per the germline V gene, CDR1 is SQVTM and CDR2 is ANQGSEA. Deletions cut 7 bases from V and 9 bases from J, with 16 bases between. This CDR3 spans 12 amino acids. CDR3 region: CSAGSDGREQFF. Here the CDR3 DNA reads TGCAGCGCCGGGAGTGACGGCCGTGAGCAGTTCTTC.

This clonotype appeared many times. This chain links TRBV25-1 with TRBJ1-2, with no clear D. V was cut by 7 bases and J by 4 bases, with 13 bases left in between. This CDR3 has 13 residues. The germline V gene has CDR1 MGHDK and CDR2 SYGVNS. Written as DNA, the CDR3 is TGTGCCAGCATCGGACCCTCAGCCTATGGCTACACCTTC. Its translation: CASIGPSAYGYTF.

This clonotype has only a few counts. Here the CDR3 DNA reads TGTGCCATCAGAGATACCGGGACTAGCGGGAGCTATGAGCAGTTCTTC. This encodes CAIRDTGTSGSYEQFF. This chain joins TRBV10-3 and TRBJ2-1; 14 bases match TRBD2. Germline assignment: CDR1 ENHRY and CDR2 SYGVKD. This CDR3 contains 16 residues. The trim removed 6 bases at V and 8 bases at J, leaving 9 bases unmatched.

CDR3 region: CATSGGRPYEQYF. The CDR3 coding sequence is TGTGCCACCAGCGGCGGGAGGCCCTACGAGCAGTACTTC. The V gene is TRBV15, the J gene TRBJ2-7; 8 bases align to TRBD2. V shed 5 bases and J 2 bases; nucleotides not matched to a gene: 2. Germline CDR1 reads LNHNV; CDR2 reads YYDKDF (reference sequence). This CDR3 is 13 amino acids long.

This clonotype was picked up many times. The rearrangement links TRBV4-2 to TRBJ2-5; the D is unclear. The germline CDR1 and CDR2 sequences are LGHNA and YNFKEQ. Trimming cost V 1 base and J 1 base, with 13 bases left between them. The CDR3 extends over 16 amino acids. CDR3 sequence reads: CASSQAGHLVQETQYF. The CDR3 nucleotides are TGTGCCAGCAGCCAAGCGGGCCACCTGGTCCAAGAGACCCAGTACTTC.

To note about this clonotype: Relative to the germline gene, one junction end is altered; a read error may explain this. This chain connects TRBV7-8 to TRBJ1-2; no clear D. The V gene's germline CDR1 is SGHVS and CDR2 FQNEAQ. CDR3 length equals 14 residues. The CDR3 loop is CASSLMRVNYSYTF. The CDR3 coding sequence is TGTGCCAGCAGCTTGATGAGGGTTAACTATAGCTACACCTTC.

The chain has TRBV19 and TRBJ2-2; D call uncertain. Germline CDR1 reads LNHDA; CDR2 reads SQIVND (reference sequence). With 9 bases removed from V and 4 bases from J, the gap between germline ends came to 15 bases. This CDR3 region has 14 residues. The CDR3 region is CASKVTASTGELFF. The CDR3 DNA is TGTGCCAGCAAGGTGACGGCGAGCACCGGGGAGCTGTTTTTT.

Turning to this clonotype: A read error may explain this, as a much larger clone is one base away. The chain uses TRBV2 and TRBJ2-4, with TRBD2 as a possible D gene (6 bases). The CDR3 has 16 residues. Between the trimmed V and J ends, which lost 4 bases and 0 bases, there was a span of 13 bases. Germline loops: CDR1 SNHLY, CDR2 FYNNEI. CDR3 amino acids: CASSVDRGLAKNIQYF. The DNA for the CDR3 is TGTGCCAGCAGTGTAGATCGGGGGTTAGCCAAAAACATTCAGTACTTC.

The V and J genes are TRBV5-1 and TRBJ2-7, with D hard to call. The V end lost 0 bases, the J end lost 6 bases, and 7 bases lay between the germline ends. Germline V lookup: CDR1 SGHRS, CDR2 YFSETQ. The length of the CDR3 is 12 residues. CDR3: CASSLGDFEQYF. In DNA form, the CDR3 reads TGCGCCAGCAGCTTGGGTGATTTCGAGCAGTACTTC.

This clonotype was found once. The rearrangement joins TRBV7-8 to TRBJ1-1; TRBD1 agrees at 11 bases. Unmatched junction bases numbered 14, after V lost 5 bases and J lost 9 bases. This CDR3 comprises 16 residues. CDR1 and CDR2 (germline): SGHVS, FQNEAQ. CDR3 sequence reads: CASSLRSGTGGSKAFF. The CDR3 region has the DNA TGTGCCAGCAGCCTAAGATCGGGGACAGGGGGTTCGAAAGCTTTCTTT.